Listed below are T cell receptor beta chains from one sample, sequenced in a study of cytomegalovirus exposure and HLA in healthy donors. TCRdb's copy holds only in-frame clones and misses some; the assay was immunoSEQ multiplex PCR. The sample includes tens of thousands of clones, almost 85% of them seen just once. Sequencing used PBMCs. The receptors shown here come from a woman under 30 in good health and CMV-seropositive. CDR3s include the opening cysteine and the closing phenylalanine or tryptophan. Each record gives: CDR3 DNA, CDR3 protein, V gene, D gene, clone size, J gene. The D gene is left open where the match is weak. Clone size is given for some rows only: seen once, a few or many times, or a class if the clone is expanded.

TGTGCCAGTAGTCTGCTTGACAGGGTACAGGTTCAGCCCCAGCATTTT,CASSLLDRVQVQPQHF,TRBV19,TRBD1,NA,TRBJ1-5
TGTGCCAGCAGTTACTCGAGGGACTTCGAGCAGTACTTC,CASSYSRDFEQYF,TRBV6-5,NA,few,TRBJ2-7
TGCAGCGTTGAAGAAATCATAGCGGGGGGTTACACCGGGGAGCTGTTTTTT,CSVEEIIAGGYTGELFF,TRBV29-1,TRBD2,once,TRBJ2-2
TGTGCCAGCAACGGACGGGGTCAGCCCCAGCATTTT,CASNGRGQPQHF,TRBV2,NA,NA,TRBJ1-5
TGTGCCAGCAGCTTCCGGGACAGGGGCACCGGGGAGCTGTTTTTT,CASSFRDRGTGELFF,TRBV11-1,TRBD1,few,TRBJ2-2
TGTGCCAGCTCCCTAGGTGACAACTATGGCTACACCTTC,CASSLGDNYGYTF,TRBV18,NA,NA,TRBJ1-2
TGCGCCAGCAGCCAAGCCCGACTTAGTGAAAAACTGTTTTTT,CASSQARLSEKLFF,TRBV4-3,NA,NA,TRBJ1-4
TGTGCCAGCAGTTACTCAGGGGGCCGGGAGACCCAGTACTTC,CASSYSGGRETQYF,TRBV6-5,TRBD1,NA,TRBJ2-5
TGTGCCAGCAGCTTAGAGCCCAGCCAAGAGACCCAGTACTTC,CASSLEPSQETQYF,TRBV11-3,NA,once,TRBJ2-5
TGTGCCAGCAGCTTCCAGACAGGGTTCCAAGAGACCCAGTACTTC,CASSFQTGFQETQYF,TRBV7-2,TRBD1,NA,TRBJ2-5
TGTGCCAGTAGTTCGACAGGGGGTCTAATTAGCAATCAGCCCCAGCATTTT,CASSSTGGLISNQPQHF,TRBV19,TRBD1,NA,TRBJ1-5
TGTGCCAGCAGTTGGACTAGCGGGGTCCACGAGCAGTACTTC,CASSWTSGVHEQYF,TRBV6-6,TRBD2,NA,TRBJ2-7
TGTGCCAGCTCCACAGAACCGGGACAGGGTAATGAAAAACTGTTTTTT,CASSTEPGQGNEKLFF,TRBV18,TRBD1,few,TRBJ1-4
TGTGCCAGCAGCTTAGGGACATGGATGGGTGGCTACACCTTC,CASSLGTWMGGYTF,TRBV7-9,NA,NA,TRBJ1-2
TGTGCCAGCAGCTCTACAGGATACGAGCAGTACTTC,CASSSTGYEQYF,TRBV5-6,NA,few,TRBJ2-7
TGTGCCAGCTCACCGGACAGGACCACTGAAGCTTTCTTT,CASSPDRTTEAFF,TRBV18,TRBD1,few,TRBJ1-1
TGTGCCAGCAGCTTGGGCGGACTCTCTGGCTACACCTTC,CASSLGGLSGYTF,TRBV25-1,NA,NA,TRBJ1-2
TGTGCCAGCAGCGTGAACACTGAAGCTTTCTTT,CASSVNTEAFF,TRBV2,NA,NA,TRBJ1-1
TGTGCCAGTAGAGTGGGAGGCGGGGAGCTGTTTTTT,CASRVGGGELFF,TRBV19,NA,NA,TRBJ2-2